These 32 T cell receptor beta chains came from one sample sequenced in a study of long-term antiretroviral therapy in people with HIV. Run at survey level, the immunoSEQ assay was version v3.0. The data were produced by immunoSEQ multiplex PCR, yet TCRdb's version contains in-frame clones alone and is incomplete. The data hold roughly 37,000 clones, with around three quarters observed a single time. The specimen comprised unsorted PBMCs, sampled 3.4 years after starting antiretroviral therapy. The receptors were sampled from a young man with HIV.

The V call is TRBV18, the J call TRBJ2-7; 9 bases fit TRBD1. J lost 6 bases, V lost 6 bases, and 6 bases had no gene match. Germline values: CDR1 KGHSH, CDR2 LQKENI. This CDR3 contains 13 residues. The CDR3 region is CASSRDRDAEQYF. The CDR3 DNA is TGTGCCAGCTCGAGGGACAGGGATGCCGAGCAGTACTTC.

The chain links TRBV18 to TRBJ1-1; D might be TRBD1 (6 bases). The CDR3 has 14 amino acids. CDR1 and CDR2 (germline): KGHSH, LQKENI. V gave up 2 bases and J gave up 4 bases, with 11 bases separating them. The CDR3 protein is CASSPGTLPTEAFF. In DNA, the CDR3 is TGTGCCAGCTCACCAGGGACACTCCCCACTGAAGCTTTCTTT.

The chain combines TRBV29-1 with TRBJ2-7; the D gene is possibly TRBD1 (6 bases). V was cut by 3 bases and J by 2 bases, with 8 bases left in between. Germline CDR1 and CDR2: SQVTM and ANQGSEA. This CDR3 spans 12 amino acids. This chain's CDR3 is CSVETGPYEQYF. The CDR3 DNA is TGCAGCGTTGAGACAGGCCCCTACGAGCAGTACTTC.

The rearrangement links TRBV7-8 to TRBJ2-7, with TRBD2 as a possible D gene (6 bases). This CDR3 has 13 residues. The V and J ends lost 5 bases and 2 bases respectively, with 10 bases between them. Germline CDR1 SGHVS, CDR2 FQNEAQ. DNA for the CDR3: TGTGCCAGCAGCGGGGGACTTACCTACGAGCAGTACTTC. This encodes CASSGGLTYEQYF.

The genes are TRBV5-6 and TRBJ2-2, with TRBD2 as a possible D gene (6 bases). Between the trimmed V and J ends, which lost 6 bases and 0 bases, there was a span of 18 bases. Germline CDR1 and CDR2: SGHDT and YYEEEE. The CDR3 contains 17 residues. The CDR3 coding sequence is TGTGCCAGCATCCTAGGAGCGGGTCTAGCGAACACCGGGGAGCTGTTTTTT. Its protein is CASILGAGLANTGELFF.

The chain has TRBV7-2 and TRBJ2-1, with 8 bases identical to TRBD2. The CDR3 is 16 residues long. The germline V gene has CDR1 SGHTA and CDR2 FQGNSA. Germline trimming cut 5 bases from V and 7 bases from J; bases unmatched to any gene: 13. CDR3 in DNA: TGTGCCAGCAGCCCTAGGACCGGGAGGGCCAATAATGAGCAGTTCTTC. It codes for CASSPRTGRANNEQFF.

The chain employs TRBV7-2 and TRBJ2-1; TRBD1 agrees at 11 bases. Germline CDR1 is SGHTA and CDR2 is FQGNSA. The CDR3 covers 16 residues. J lost 3 bases, V lost 5 bases, and 6 bases had no gene match. This CDR3 is CASSPGGTGGYNEQFF. The DNA for the CDR3 is TGTGCCAGCAGCCCCGGTGGGACAGGGGGCTACAATGAGCAGTTCTTC.

This sequence joins TRBV6-5 and TRBJ1-2; D is undetermined. Germline CDR1 reads MNHEY; CDR2 reads SVGAGI. The CDR3 runs to 11 residues. The V gene lost 6 bases and the J gene lost 6 bases, with 8 bases spanning the gap. The CDR3 sequence is CASSPLNGYTF. For the CDR3, the DNA is TGTGCCAGCAGCCCCCTAAATGGCTACACCTTC.

The V and J genes are TRBV28 and TRBJ2-7; TRBD2 agrees at 12 bases. The V segment lost 5 bases and the J segment 7 bases; nucleotides outside the gene matches: 9. CDR3 length equals 15 residues. The germline V gene encodes CDR1 MDHEN and CDR2 SYDVKM. The CDR3 nucleotides read TGTGCCAGCAGTCCTCAACTAGCGGGAGGTGAGGAGCAGTACTTC. Encoded protein: CASSPQLAGGEEQYF.

The rearrangement uses TRBV28 and TRBJ2-5; D unresolved. Trimming left V 6 bases short and J 3 bases short, with 5 bases between. Per the germline V gene, CDR1 is MDHEN and CDR2 is SYDVKM. This CDR3 spans 11 amino acids. CDR3 residues: CASSFKETQYF. CDR3 nucleotide sequence: TGTGCCAGCAGCTTTAAAGAGACCCAGTACTTC.

This chain connects TRBV19 to TRBJ2-3; no clear D gene. Trimming left V 1 base short and J 3 bases short, with 20 bases between. There are 18 residues in the CDR3. The V gene's germline CDR1 is LNHDA and CDR2 SQIVND (reference sequence). CDR3 amino acids: CASSIAGPTVVMTDTQYF. In DNA form, the CDR3 reads TGTGCCAGTAGTATAGCAGGCCCGACTGTGGTCATGACAGATACGCAGTATTTT.

This clone was observed a single time. The gene calls are TRBV30 and TRBJ1-3; tentatively, D is TRBD1 (5 bases). This CDR3 is built from 14 residues. The V end was cut by 3 bases, the J end by 0 bases, with 9 bases between. Germline assignment: CDR1 GTSNPN and CDR2 SVGIG (reference sequence). CDR3 nucleotides: TGTGCCTGGAGCAGACAGACCTCTGGAAACACCATATATTTT. Encoded protein: CAWSRQTSGNTIYF.

The rearrangement joins TRBV11-3 to TRBJ2-3, with TRBD2 identical over 7 bases. Germline CDR1 and CDR2: SGHNT and YENEEA. Losses at the gene ends were 5 bases for V and 6 bases for J; bases not matched to a gene: 14. This CDR3 is 16 amino acids long. CDR3 loop: CASSQGGGEGSDTQYF. The CDR3 coding sequence is TGTGCCAGCAGCCAAGGAGGCGGGGAGGGGAGTGATACGCAGTATTTT.

The chain recombines TRBV27 with TRBJ1-2; D uncertain. CDR1 is MNHEY and CDR2 is SMNVEV in the germline V gene (reference sequence). This CDR3 comprises 14 residues. The V end was cut by 1 base, the J end by 5 bases, with 11 bases between. CDR3 loop: CASSLFSGKYGYTF. In DNA, the CDR3 is TGTGCCAGCAGTTTATTTAGCGGGAAGTATGGCTACACCTTC.

V usage is TRBV27 and J usage is TRBJ2-7; D gene ambiguous. The CDR3 covers 12 residues. The V end was cut by 0 bases, the J end by 1 base, with 1 base between. Germline assignment: CDR1 MNHEY and CDR2 SMNVEV (reference sequence). In DNA form, the CDR3 reads TGTGCCAGCAGTTTATCATCCTACGAGCAGTACTTC. Protein: CASSLSSYEQYF.

This chain's CDR3 is CASSLLRSDEQFF. Written as DNA, the CDR3 is TGTGCCAGCAGCTTGTTAAGGTCCGATGAGCAGTTCTTC. The chain combines TRBV5-6 with TRBJ2-1; D is ambiguous. The V end lost 1 base, the J end lost 8 bases, and 10 bases lay between the germline ends. The CDR3 extends over 13 amino acids. Germline V gives CDR1 SGHDT, CDR2 YYEEEE.

The V and J genes are TRBV28 and TRBJ1-4; D is possibly TRBD1 (5 bases). CDR1 is MDHEN, CDR2 SYDVKM, per germline. V lost 8 bases, J lost 14 bases, and 24 bases lay in between. The CDR3 is 14 amino acids. The CDR3 DNA is TGTGCCAGCTGGGCTTCGAGGGCGGCGGGGGATCTGTTTTTT. Its protein product is CASWASRAAGDLFF.

The gene calls are TRBV27 and TRBJ2-7, with 8 bases that match TRBD2. There are 13 residues in the CDR3. CDR1 is MNHEY, CDR2 SMNVEV, per germline (reference sequence). With 5 bases clipped from V and 6 bases from J, the junction kept 6 bases outside the gene matches. The CDR3 reads CASSGTRIGEQYF. The CDR3 DNA sequence: TGTGCCAGCAGTGGGACTAGAATCGGCGAGCAGTACTTC.

The rearrangement uses TRBV19 and TRBJ1-5; D remains ambiguous. Trimming stripped 7 bases from V and 5 bases from J, with 9 bases between. The CDR3 consists of 12 residues. Germline CDR1 is LNHDA and CDR2 is SQIVND (reference sequence). The CDR3 nucleotides are TGTGCCAGTACGGACCGATATCAGCCCCAGCATTTT. The encoded protein is CASTDRYQPQHF.

V gene TRBV29-1 combines with J gene TRBJ2-1, with a possible D match to TRBD1 (7 bases). Between the trimmed V and J ends, which lost 6 bases and 10 bases, there was a span of 13 bases. The CDR3 has 11 amino acids. CDR1 SQVTM and CDR2 ANQGSEA come from the germline V gene. CDR3 amino acids: CSVRGAGEQFF. The CDR3 region has the DNA TGCAGCGTCAGGGGGGCGGGGGAGCAGTTCTTC.

This clone was detected only once. The chain joins TRBV5-1 to TRBJ2-1; TRBD2 matches 10 bases. The germline V gene has CDR1 SGHRS and CDR2 YFSETQ. The V segment lost 2 bases and the J segment 7 bases; nucleotides outside the gene matches: 3. CDR3 length: 14 residues. CDR3 amino acids: CASSLAGGGNEQFF. The CDR3 DNA reads TGCGCCAGCAGCTTAGCGGGAGGGGGTAATGAGCAGTTCTTC.

The rearrangement links TRBV29-1 to TRBJ2-1; 12 bases fit TRBD1. Per the germline V gene, CDR1 is SQVTM and CDR2 is ANQGSEA. The V and J ends lost 7 bases and 12 bases, in that order; junction bases with no gene match: 10. This CDR3 is 13 amino acids long. DNA of the CDR3: TGCAGCGGGGACAGGGGGCTGCGGTCCGCGCAGTTCTTC. Residues: CSGDRGLRSAQFF.

The gene calls are TRBV7-2 and TRBJ2-2; 8 bases fit TRBD1. Unmatched junction bases numbered 5, after V lost 2 bases and J lost 3 bases. From germline, CDR1 is SGHTA and CDR2 FQGNSA. There are 16 residues in the CDR3. The CDR3 region is CASSLSTGGYTGELFF. In DNA, the CDR3 is TGTGCCAGCAGCTTATCAACAGGGGGGTACACCGGGGAGCTGTTTTTT.

This sequence joins TRBV6-6 and TRBJ2-6; tentative D call: TRBD2 (8 bases). CDR1 and CDR2 from the germline V gene are MNHNY and SVGAGI (reference sequence). V lost 8 bases to trimming and J lost 6 bases, with 17 bases between them. The CDR3 extends over 15 amino acids. This chain's CDR3 is CASRREGAEANVLTF. As DNA, the CDR3 is TGTGCCAGCCGCCGGGAGGGGGCTGAGGCCAACGTCCTGACTTTC.

The chain recombines TRBV11-2 with TRBJ2-1, with TRBD2 matching 10 bases. The CDR3 totals 15 residues. In germline, CDR1 is SGHAT, CDR2 FQNNGV. J lost 9 bases, V lost 5 bases, and 10 bases had no gene match. CDR3 sequence reads: CASSPRAGGQSEQFF. The CDR3 DNA reads as TGTGCCAGCAGCCCCCGAGCGGGAGGGCAAAGTGAGCAGTTCTTC.

The chain has TRBV9 and TRBJ2-2; D gene unclear. CDR1 SGDLS and CDR2 YYNGEE come from the germline V gene. This CDR3 is 17 amino acids long. V lost 0 bases and J lost 3, with 15 bases in between. The CDR3 region is CASSVGTSPAYTGELFF. As DNA, the CDR3 is TGTGCCAGCAGCGTAGGGACGAGTCCGGCATACACCGGGGAGCTGTTTTTT. Together with reference TRBV9 and TRBJ2-2, the CDR3 gives the full variable domain: DSGVTQTPKHLITATGQRVTLRCSPRSGDLSVYWYQQSLDQGLQFLIQYYNGEERAKGNILERFSAQQFPDLHSELNLSSLELGDSALYFCASSVGTSPAYTGELFFGEGSRLTVL.

This rearrangement joins TRBV13 to TRBJ2-2; D might be TRBD2 (5 bases). CDR3 length equals 15 residues. CDR1 PRHDT and CDR2 FYEKMQ come from the germline V gene (reference sequence). V dropped 5 bases and J dropped 1 base, with 11 bases sitting between them. Here the CDR3 DNA reads TGTGCCAGCAGCCCGGAGGCCGTGAACACCGGGGAGCTGTTTTTT. It yields the protein CASSPEAVNTGELFF.

The rearrangement links TRBV30 to TRBJ1-1; D is uncertain. The CDR3 is 13 amino acids. Trimming left V 0 bases short and J 1 base short, with 6 bases between. Germline CDR1 is GTSNPN and CDR2 is SVGIG (reference sequence). CDR3 amino acids: CAWSVARNTEAFF. As DNA, the CDR3 is TGTGCCTGGAGTGTAGCGCGGAACACTGAAGCTTTCTTT.

V is TRBV10-3 and J is TRBJ1-1; 7 bases are shared with TRBD1. Germline V gene sequence: CDR1 ENHRY, CDR2 SYGVKD. This CDR3 comprises 13 residues. The trim removed 11 bases at V and 0 bases at J, leaving 6 bases unmatched. CDR3 region: CASRGIMNTEAFF. The CDR3 nucleotides are TGTGCCTCCAGGGGGATCATGAACACTGAAGCTTTCTTT.

The CDR3 nucleotides read TGTGCCAGCAGCTTGGGGTGGGGCACTGAAGCTTTCTTT. Protein: CASSLGWGTEAFF. The V gene is TRBV5-5, the J gene TRBJ1-1; no definite D call. Germline CDR1 and CDR2: SGHKS and YYEKEE (reference sequence). Trimming shortened V by 0 bases and J by 4 bases, and 7 bases separated the two germline ends. The CDR3 has 13 amino acids.

The V and J genes are TRBV5-1 and TRBJ1-1; TRBD1 is a possible D gene (5 bases). The V end was cut by 4 bases, the J end by 0 bases, with 13 bases between. This CDR3 has 15 residues. Per the germline V gene, CDR1 is SGHRS and CDR2 is YFSETQ. The CDR3 sequence is CASSPPGTVNTEAFF. Written as DNA, the CDR3 is TGCGCCAGCAGCCCCCCCGGGACGGTGAACACTGAAGCTTTCTTT.

The chain employs TRBV11-2 and TRBJ2-7, with D possibly matching TRBD1 (6 bases). V gave up 3 bases and J gave up 4 bases, with 7 bases separating them. CDR3 length: 12 residues. Germline assignment: CDR1 SGHAT and CDR2 FQNNGV. The CDR3 nucleotides read TGTGCCAGCAGCTTCCAGGGGTACGAGCAGTACTTC. Protein sequence: CASSFQGYEQYF. The full variable domain, its missing parts supplied by reference TRBV11-2 and TRBJ2-7, is EAGVAQSPRYKIIEKRQSVAFWCNPISGHATLYWYQQILGQGPKLLIQFQNNGVVDDSQLPKDRFSAERLKGVDSTLKIQPAKLEDSAVYLCASSFQGYEQYFGPGTRLTVT.